This T cell receptor (beta chain) was captured by sequencing in a study of read filtering for tumor transcriptome and immune sequencing. The library was built from around 380 ng RNA with molecular barcoded adaptors for alpha/delta and beta/gamma chains. MiXCR was run by TCRdb on the reads, yielding one entry per CDR3 protein. Among more than 55,000 distinct CDR3 sequences listed, 20% to 25% were seen once. This clonotype was seen at least ten times. The V end was cut by 3 bases, the J end by 1 base, with 10 bases between. The CDR3 runs to 14 residues. The germline gives CDR1 SGHRS, CDR2 YFSETQ. The gene calls are TRBV5-1 and TRBJ2-5; D may correspond to TRBD1 or TRBD2 (5 bases each). The clonotype was recovered from a donor aged 40 or over with multiple myeloma. The sequenced sample was a population of CD138-negative cells sorted from bone marrow. The CDR3 region is CASSSQGAQETQYF. In nucleotides, the CDR3 is TGCGCCAGCAGCTCCCAGGGAGCCCAAGAGACCCAGTACTTC.